This T cell receptor (beta chain) was documented in a study of blood T cell repertoires in COVID-19. The CDR3 extends over 15 amino acids. With 6 bases removed from V and 4 bases from J, the gap between germline ends came to 16 bases. Measured with immunoSEQ multiplex PCR; TCRdb has only the in-frame clones, and not every one. The table records 200,000 to 300,000 clones, 70% to 90% of them present only once. The chain has TRBV6-7 and TRBJ2-1; possibly TRBD2 for D (6 bases). TRBV6-7 has ORF status, its function being uncertain. The sample was peripheral blood. The source of this sequence is a man aged 50 to 59 with acute or convalescent COVID-19. Here the CDR3 reads CASRPSSALYNEQFF. In nucleotides, the CDR3 is TGTGCCAGCAGACCGTCTAGCGCACTATACAATGAGCAGTTCTTC.